This T cell receptor (beta chain) originates from a study of cytomegalovirus exposure and HLA in healthy donors. The CDR3 has 11 residues. Germline lookup yields CDR1 MDHEN and CDR2 SYDVKM. V dropped 5 bases and J dropped 3 bases, with 5 bases sitting between them. A single count supports this clone. Its cognate antigen is unknown. Study conclusions and caveats: Roughly uniform depth of sequencing across donors was assumed in presence/absence analyses. Listed as cytomegalovirus-associated were 150 or so TCR beta chains.

The PCR used 60 Vbeta and 13 Jbeta primers. Assay: immunoSEQ multiplex PCR; the TCRdb copy retains only in-frame clones and omits some. The sample yields some 170,000 clones, around 80% seen once. This receptor was taken from a woman in her forties in good health and CMV-seronegative. V usage is TRBV28 and J usage is TRBJ2-7; tentative D call: TRBD2 (5 bases). Material: PBMCs. The CDR3 coding sequence is TGTGCCAGCAGTCGGGACTACGAGCAGTACTTC. The encoded protein is CASSRDYEQYF.